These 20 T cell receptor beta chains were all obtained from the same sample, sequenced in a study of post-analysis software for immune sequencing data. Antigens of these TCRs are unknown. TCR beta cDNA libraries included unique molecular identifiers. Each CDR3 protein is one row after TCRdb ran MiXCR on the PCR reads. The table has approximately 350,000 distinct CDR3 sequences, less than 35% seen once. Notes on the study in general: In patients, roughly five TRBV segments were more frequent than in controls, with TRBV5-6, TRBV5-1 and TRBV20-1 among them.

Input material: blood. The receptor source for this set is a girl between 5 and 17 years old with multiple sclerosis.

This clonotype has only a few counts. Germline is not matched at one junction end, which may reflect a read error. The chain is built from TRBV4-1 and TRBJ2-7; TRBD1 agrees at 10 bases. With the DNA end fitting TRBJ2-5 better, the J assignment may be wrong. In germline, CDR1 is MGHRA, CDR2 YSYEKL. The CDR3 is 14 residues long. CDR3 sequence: CVSSGTGVVETQYF. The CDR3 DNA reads TGCGTCAGCAGTGGGACAGGGGTTGTCGAGACCCAGTACTTC.

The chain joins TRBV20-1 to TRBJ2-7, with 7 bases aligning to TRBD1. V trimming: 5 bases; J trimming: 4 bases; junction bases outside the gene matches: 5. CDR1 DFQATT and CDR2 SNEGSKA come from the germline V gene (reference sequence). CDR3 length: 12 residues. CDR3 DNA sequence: TGCAGTGCTTCCCAACAGGGGTACGAGCAGTACTTC. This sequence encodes CSASQQGYEQYF.

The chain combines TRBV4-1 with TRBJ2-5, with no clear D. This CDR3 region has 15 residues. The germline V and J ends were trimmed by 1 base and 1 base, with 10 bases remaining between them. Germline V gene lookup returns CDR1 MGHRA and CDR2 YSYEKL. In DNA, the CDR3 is TGCGCCAGCAGCCAAGTTGGGCAGCTCCAAGAGACCCAGTACTTC. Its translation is CASSQVGQLQETQYF.

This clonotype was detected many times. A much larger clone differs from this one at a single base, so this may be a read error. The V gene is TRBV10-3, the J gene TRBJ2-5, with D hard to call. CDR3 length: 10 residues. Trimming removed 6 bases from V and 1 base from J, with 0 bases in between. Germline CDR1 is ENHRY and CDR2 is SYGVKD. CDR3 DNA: TGTGCCATCAGCCAAGAGACCCAGTACTTC. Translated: CAISQETQYF.

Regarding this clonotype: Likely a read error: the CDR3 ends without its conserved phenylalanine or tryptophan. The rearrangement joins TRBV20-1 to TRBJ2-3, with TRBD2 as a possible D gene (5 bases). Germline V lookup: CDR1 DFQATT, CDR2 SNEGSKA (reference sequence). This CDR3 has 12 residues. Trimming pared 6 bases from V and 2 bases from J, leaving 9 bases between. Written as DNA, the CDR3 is TGCAGTGCCGAGGAGGTCACAGATACGCAGTATCTT. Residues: CSAEEVTDTQYL.

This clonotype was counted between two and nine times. CDR3 residues: CASSLDRGRHSPLHF. The DNA for the CDR3 is TGTGCCAGCAGCCTAGACAGGGGGCGGCACTCACCCCTCCACTTT. The chain combines TRBV7-2 with TRBJ1-6; 10 positions agree with TRBD1. V trimming: 5 bases; J trimming: 10 bases; junction bases outside the gene matches: 8. This CDR3 region has 15 residues. CDR1 and CDR2 (germline): SGHTA, FQGNSA.

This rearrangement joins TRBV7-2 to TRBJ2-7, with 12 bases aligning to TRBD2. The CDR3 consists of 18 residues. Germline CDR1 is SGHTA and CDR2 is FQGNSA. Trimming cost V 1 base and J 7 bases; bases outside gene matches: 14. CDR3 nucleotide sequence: TGTGCCAGCAGCTTAGGACTAGCGGGGGCATTATCCTTGGGTGAGCAGTACTTC. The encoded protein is CASSLGLAGALSLGEQYF.

The CDR3 spells CASSESRGHEQYF. Written as DNA, the CDR3 is TGTGCCAGCAGTGAATCCAGAGGGCACGAGCAGTACTTC. V usage is TRBV25-1 and J usage is TRBJ2-7; possibly TRBD2 for D (5 bases). The CDR3 contains 13 residues. V was trimmed by 1 base and J by 5 bases, leaving 9 bases between them. Germline V lookup: CDR1 MGHDK, CDR2 SYGVNS.

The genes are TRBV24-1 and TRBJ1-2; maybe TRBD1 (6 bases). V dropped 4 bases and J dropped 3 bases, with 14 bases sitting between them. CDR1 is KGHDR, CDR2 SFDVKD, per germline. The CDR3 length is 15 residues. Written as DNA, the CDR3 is TGTGCCACCAGTGACCCCGGACAGAATCACTATGGCTACACCTTC. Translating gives CATSDPGQNHYGYTF.

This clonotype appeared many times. The DNA of the CDR3 is TGTGCCAGCAGCCGAACGACAGCCCCCTACGAGCAGTACTTC. Its protein product is CASSRTTAPYEQYF. This chain connects TRBV7-2 to TRBJ2-7; perhaps TRBD1 as D (5 bases). V gave up 5 bases and J gave up 2 bases, with 13 bases separating them. Germline V CDR1 and CDR2: SGHTA, FQGNSA. The CDR3 sequence is 14 residues long.

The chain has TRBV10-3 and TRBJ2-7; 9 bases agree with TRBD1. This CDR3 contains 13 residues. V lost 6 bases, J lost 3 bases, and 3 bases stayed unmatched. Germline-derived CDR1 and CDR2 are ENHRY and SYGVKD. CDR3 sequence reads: CAIRQGANYEQYF. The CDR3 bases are TGTGCCATCAGACAGGGGGCTAACTACGAGCAGTACTTC.

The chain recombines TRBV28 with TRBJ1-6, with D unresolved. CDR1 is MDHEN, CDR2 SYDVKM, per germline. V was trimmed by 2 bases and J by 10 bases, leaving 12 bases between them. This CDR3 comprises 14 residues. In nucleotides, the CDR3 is TGTGCCAGCAGTTTAAGTTGGGCCTCCTCACCCCTCCACTTT. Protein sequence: CASSLSWASSPLHF.

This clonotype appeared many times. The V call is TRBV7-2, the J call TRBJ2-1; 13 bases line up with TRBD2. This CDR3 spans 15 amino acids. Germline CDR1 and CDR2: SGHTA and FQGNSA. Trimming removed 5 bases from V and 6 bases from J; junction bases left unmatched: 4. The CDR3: CASSGRLAGGNEQFF. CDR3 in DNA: TGTGCCAGCAGCGGCCGACTAGCGGGGGGCAATGAGCAGTTCTTC.

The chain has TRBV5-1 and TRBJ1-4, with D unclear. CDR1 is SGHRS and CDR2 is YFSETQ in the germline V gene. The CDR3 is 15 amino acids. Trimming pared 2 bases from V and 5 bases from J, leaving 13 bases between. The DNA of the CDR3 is TGCGCCAGCAGCTTAAGTCCGGTCTACAATGAAAAACTGTTTTTT. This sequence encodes CASSLSPVYNEKLFF.

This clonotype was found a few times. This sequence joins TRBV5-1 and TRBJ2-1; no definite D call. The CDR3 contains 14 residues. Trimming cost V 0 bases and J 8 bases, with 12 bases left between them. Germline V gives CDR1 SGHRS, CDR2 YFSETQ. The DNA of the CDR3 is TGCGCCAGCAGCTTGGCCGCTAGGGCAGATGAGCAGTTCTTC. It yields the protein CASSLAARADEQFF.

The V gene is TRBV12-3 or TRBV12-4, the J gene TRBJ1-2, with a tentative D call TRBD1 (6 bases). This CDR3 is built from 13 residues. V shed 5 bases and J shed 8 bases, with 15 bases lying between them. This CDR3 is CASSRSTGNGYTF. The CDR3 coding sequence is TGTGCCAGCAGTCGATCAACAGGGAACGGCTACACCTTC.

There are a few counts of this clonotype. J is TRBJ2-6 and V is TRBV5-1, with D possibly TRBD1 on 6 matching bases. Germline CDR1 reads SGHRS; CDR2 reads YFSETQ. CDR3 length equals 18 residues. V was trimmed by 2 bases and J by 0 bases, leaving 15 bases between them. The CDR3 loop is CASSLGGQRSSGANVLTF. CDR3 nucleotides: TGCGCCAGCAGCTTAGGAGGACAGAGGAGCTCTGGGGCCAACGTCCTGACTTTC.

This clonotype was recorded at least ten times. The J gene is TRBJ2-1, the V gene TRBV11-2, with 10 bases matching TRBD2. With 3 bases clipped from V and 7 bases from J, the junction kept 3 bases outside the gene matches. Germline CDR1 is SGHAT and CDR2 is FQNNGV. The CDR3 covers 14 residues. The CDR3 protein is CASSLLAGANEQFF. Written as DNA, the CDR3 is TGTGCCAGCAGCTTGCTAGCGGGGGCTAATGAGCAGTTCTTC.

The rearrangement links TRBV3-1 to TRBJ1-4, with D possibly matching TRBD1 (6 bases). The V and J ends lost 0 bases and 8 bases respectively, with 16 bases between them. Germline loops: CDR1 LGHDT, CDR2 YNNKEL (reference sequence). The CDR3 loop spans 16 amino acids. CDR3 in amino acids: CASSQESGVFGEKLFF. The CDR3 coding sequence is TGTGCCAGCAGCCAAGAATCAGGGGTTTTCGGAGAAAAACTGTTTTTT.

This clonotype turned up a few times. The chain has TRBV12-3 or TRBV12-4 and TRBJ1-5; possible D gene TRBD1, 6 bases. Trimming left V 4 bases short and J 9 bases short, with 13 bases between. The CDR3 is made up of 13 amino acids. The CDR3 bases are TGTGCCAGCAGTTCTTGGGGGGCTGGGCCCCAGCATTTT. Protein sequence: CASSSWGAGPQHF.